The rows below give T cell receptor beta chains drawn from one sample of a study of blood T cell repertoires in COVID-19. Data came from immunoSEQ multiplex PCR; TCRdb stores just in-frame clones and leaves some out. Of some 530,000 clones listed, about 88% are singletons. What was sequenced was PBMCs or T cells enriched from blood (not recorded which). Receptors were obtained from a woman aged 60 to 75 who had recovered from COVID-19. CDR3s include the opening cysteine and the closing phenylalanine or tryptophan. D genes are given only for firm matches. Size tells how often a clone was seen (once, few, many) or the class of an expanded clone, and some rows leave it out.

V gene	clone size	D gene	J gene	CDR3 DNA	CDR3 protein
TRBV4-2	NA	NA	TRBJ1-1	TGTGCCAGCAGCCAAGATTGGGGCAGGGCCGCTGAAGCTTTCTTT	CASSQDWGRAAEAFF
TRBV2	NA	TRBD1	TRBJ1-1	TGTGCCAGCGTCAGGGGGCTGAACACTGAAGCTTTCTTT	CASVRGLNTEAFF
TRBV5-4	NA	TRBD1	TRBJ1-2	TGTGCCAGCAGCTTGGAACAGGGGGGGGATGGCTACACCTTC	CASSLEQGGDGYTF
TRBV6-1	NA	TRBD1	TRBJ1-4	TGTGCCAGCAGTGAAGGACAGGGGAACGAAAAACTGTTTTTT	CASSEGQGNEKLFF
TRBV20-1	once	NA	TRBJ1-1	TGCAGTGCTAGAGAGCGGGATGAAGCTTTCTTT	CSARERDEAFF
TRBV9	once	NA	TRBJ2-1	TGTGCCAGCAGCCCCAGAGGGGGAGCGGGGCTTACATACAATGAGCAGTTCTTC	CASSPRGGAGLTYNEQFF
TRBV30	NA	TRBD1	TRBJ1-4	TGTGCCTCCGACAGGGGCGGTGAAAAACTGTTTTTT	CASDRGGEKLFF
TRBV7-8	NA	NA	TRBJ1-1	TGTGCCAGCAGCTTAGCGCAGGATATCACTGAAGCTTTCTTT	CASSLAQDITEAFF
TRBV28	NA	TRBD1	TRBJ2-1	TGTGCCAGCAGCCCTGGGGGACAGGGGGCGGATGAGCAGTTCTTC	CASSPGGQGADEQFF
TRBV30	NA	NA	TRBJ1-1	TGTGCCTGGAGTACAGTCTTGAACACTGAAGCTTTCTTT	CAWSTVLNTEAFF
TRBV10-3	NA	NA	TRBJ1-6	TGTGCCATCAGGGGAGGTATTGGTTCACCCCTCCACTTT	CAIRGGIGSPLHF
TRBV2	NA	TRBD1	TRBJ1-1	TGTGCCAGCAGTGAAGCCCAGACAGGGACGCCTGAAGCTTTCTTT	CASSEAQTGTPEAFF
TRBV5-1	NA	TRBD1	TRBJ2-7	TGCGCCAGCAGCTGGGGACAGGGGATCTACGAGCAGTACTTC	CASSWGQGIYEQYF
TRBV12-3/TRBV12-4	NA	NA	TRBJ1-1	TGTGCCAGCAGCCTACAGGGCTTGAATGAAGCTTTCTTT	CASSLQGLNEAFF
TRBV15	NA	TRBD1	TRBJ2-1	TGTGCCACCAGCAGAGTCCGGGGCGACAGGGGCTCCTACAATGAGCAGTTCTTC	CATSRVRGDRGSYNEQFF
TRBV5-6	few	TRBD2	TRBJ2-3	TGTGCCAGCAGCAGGGAGGGGAAAGGCACAGATACGCAGTATTTT	CASSREGKGTDTQYF